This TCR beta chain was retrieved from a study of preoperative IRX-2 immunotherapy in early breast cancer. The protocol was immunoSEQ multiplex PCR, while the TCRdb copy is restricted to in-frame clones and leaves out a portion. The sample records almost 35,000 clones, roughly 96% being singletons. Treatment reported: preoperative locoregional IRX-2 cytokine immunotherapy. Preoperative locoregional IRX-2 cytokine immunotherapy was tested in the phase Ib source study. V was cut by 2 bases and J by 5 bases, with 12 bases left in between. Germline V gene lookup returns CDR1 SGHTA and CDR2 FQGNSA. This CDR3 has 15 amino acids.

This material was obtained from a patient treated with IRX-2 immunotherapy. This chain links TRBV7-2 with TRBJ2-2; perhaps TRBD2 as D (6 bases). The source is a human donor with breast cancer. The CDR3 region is CASSLYSGATGELFF. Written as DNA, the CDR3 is TGTGCCAGCAGCTTATATAGCGGTGCTACCGGGGAGCTGTTTTTT.